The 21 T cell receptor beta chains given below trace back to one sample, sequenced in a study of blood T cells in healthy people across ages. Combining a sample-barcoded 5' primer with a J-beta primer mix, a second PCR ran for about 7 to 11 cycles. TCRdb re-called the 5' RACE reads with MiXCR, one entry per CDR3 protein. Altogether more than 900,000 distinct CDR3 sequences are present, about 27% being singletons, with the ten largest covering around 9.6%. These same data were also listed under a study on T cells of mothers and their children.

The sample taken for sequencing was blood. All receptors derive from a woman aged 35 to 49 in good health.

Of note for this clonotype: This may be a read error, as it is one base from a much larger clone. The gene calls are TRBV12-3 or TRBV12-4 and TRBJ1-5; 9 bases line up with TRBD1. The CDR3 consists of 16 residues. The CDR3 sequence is CAGSLGQGSSNQPQHF. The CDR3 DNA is TGTGCCGGCAGTTTAGGACAGGGGAGTAGCAATCAGCCCCAGCATTTT.

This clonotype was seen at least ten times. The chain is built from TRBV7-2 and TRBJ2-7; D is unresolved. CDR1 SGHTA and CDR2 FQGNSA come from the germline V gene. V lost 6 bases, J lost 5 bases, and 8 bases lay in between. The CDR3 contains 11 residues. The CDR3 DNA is TGTGCCAGCAGTTTTGACCACGAGCAGTACTTC. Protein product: CASSFDHEQYF.

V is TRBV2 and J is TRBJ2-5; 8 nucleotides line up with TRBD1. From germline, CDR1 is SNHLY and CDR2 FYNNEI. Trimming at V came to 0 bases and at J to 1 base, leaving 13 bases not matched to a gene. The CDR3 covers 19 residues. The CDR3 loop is CASSEAIFGQGQTQETQYF. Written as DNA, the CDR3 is TGTGCCAGCAGTGAAGCGATCTTCGGACAGGGCCAAACCCAAGAGACCCAGTACTTC. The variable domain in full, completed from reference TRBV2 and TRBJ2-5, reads EPEVTQTPSHQVTQMGQEVILRCVPISNHLYFYWYRQILGQKVEFLVSFYNNEISEKSEIFDDQFSVERPDGSNFTLKIRSTKLEDSAMYFCASSEAIFGQGQTQETQYFGPGTRLLVL.

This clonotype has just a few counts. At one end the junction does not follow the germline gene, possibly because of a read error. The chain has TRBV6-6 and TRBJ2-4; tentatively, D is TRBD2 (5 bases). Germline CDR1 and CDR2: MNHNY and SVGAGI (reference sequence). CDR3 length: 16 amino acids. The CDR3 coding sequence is TGTGCCAGCAGCTACTGGTGGACTCGGGTCAAAAACATTCAGTACTTC. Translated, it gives CASSYWWTRVKNIQYF.

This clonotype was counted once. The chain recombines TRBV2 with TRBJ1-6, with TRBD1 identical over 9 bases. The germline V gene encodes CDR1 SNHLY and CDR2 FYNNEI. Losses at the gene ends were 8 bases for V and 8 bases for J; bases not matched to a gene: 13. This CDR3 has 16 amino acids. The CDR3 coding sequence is TGTGCCAGCTTCGGGACAGGGACATTGAGGCATTCACCCCTCCACTTT. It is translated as CASFGTGTLRHSPLHF.

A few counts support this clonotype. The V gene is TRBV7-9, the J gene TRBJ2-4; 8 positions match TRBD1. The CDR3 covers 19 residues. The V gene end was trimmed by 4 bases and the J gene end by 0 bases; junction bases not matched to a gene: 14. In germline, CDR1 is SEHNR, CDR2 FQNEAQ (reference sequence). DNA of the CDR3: TGTGCCAGCAGCTCTACCGGGACAGGTGTCCTTTTAGCCAAAAACATTCAGTACTTC. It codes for CASSSTGTGVLLAKNIQYF.

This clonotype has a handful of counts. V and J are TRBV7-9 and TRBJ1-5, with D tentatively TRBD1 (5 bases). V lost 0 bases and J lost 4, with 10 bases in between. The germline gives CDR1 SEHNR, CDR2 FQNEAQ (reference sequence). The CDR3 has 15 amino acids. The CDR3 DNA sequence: TGTGCCAGCAGCTTAGCGATGGGGGGAAATCAGCCCCAGCATTTT. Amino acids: CASSLAMGGNQPQHF.

CDR3 residues: CASSLDFTSGGSDTQYF. The CDR3 coding sequence is TGTGCCAGCAGCTTAGATTTCACTAGCGGGGGCTCAGATACGCAGTATTTT. This chain links TRBV11-2 with TRBJ2-3; TRBD2 aligns across 11 bases. The CDR3 loop spans 17 amino acids. The germline V gene has CDR1 SGHAT and CDR2 FQNNGV. After removal of 0 bases from V and 4 bases from J, the junction contained 6 bases not matched to a gene.

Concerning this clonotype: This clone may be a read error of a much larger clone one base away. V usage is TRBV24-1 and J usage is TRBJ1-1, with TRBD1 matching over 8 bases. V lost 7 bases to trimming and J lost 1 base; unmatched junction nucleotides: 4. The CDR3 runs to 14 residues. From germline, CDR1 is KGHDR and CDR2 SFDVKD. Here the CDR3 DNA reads TGTGCCACCAGCTCAGGGGGCGCGAACACTGAAGCTTTCTTT. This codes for CATSSGGANTEAFF.

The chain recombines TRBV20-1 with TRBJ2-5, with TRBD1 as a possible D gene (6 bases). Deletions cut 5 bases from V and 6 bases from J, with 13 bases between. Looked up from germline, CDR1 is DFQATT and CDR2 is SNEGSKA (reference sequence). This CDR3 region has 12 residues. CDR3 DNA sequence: TGCAGTGCTTCAAGACAGGAGAAGACCCAGTACTTC. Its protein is CSASRQEKTQYF.

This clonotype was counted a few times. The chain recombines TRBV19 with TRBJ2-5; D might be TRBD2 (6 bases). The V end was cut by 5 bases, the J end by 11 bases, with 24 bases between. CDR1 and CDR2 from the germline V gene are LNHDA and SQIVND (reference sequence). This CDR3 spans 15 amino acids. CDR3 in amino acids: CASSPFGGPTREQYF. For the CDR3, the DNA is TGTGCCAGTAGTCCCTTCGGGGGTCCTACTCGGGAGCAGTACTTC.

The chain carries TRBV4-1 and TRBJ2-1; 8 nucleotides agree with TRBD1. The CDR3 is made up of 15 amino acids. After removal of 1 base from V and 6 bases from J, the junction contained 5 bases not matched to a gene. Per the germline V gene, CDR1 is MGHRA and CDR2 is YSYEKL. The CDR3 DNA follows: TGCGCCAGCAGCCAAGGACAGGGGCCCTGCAATGAGCAGTTCTTC. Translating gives CASSQGQGPCNEQFF.

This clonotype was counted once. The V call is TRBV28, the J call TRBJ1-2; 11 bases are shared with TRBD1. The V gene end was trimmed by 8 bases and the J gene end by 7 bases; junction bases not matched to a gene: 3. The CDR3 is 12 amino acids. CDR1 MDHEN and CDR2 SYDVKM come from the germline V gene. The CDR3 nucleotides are TGTGCCAGCGGACAGGGGGCGCTTGGCTACACCTTC. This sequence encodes CASGQGALGYTF.

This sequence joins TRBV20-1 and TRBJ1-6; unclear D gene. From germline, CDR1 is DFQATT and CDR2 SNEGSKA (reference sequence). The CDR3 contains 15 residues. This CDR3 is CSSPGINPYNSPLHF. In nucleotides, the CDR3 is TGCAGCTCACCCGGTATCAACCCCTATAATTCACCCCTCCACTTT.

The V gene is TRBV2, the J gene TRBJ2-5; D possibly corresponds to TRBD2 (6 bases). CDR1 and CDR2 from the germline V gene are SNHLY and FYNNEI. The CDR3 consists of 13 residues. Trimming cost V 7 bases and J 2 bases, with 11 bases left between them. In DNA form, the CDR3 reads TGTGCCAGCAAGGAGGGGCAGCAAGAGACCCAGTACTTC. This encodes CASKEGQQETQYF.

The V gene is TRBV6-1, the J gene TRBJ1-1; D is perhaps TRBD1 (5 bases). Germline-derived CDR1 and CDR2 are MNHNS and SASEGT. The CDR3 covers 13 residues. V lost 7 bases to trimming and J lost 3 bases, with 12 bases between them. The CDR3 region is CASIRTSDTEAFF. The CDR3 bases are TGTGCCAGCATTCGGACATCGGACACTGAAGCTTTCTTT.

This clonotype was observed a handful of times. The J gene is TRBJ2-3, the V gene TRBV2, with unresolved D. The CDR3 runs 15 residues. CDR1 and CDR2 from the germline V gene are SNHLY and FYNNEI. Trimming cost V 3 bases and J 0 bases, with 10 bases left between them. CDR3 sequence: CASSESPASTDTQYF. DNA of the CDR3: TGTGCCAGCAGTGAGTCCCCCGCTAGCACAGATACGCAGTATTTT.

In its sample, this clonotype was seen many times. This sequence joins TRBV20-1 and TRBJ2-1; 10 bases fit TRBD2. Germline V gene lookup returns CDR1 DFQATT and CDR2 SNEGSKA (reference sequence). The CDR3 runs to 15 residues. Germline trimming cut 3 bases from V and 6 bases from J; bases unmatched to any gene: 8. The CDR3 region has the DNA TGCAGTGCTAGTCATCTAGCGGGGGATCTCAATGAGCAGTTCTTC. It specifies CSASHLAGDLNEQFF.

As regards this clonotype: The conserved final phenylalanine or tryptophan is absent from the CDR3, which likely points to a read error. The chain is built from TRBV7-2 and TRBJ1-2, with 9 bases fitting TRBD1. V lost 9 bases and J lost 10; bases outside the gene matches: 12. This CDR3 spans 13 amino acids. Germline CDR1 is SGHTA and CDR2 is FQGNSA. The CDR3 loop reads CASSKQGAPDYTV. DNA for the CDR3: TGTGCCAGTAGTAAACAGGGGGCGCCGGACTACACCGTC.

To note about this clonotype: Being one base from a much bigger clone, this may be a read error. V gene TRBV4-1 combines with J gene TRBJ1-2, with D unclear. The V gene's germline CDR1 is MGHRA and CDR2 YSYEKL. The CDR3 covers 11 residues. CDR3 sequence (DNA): TGCGCCCGCAGCCGGAACTATGGCTACACCTTC. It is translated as CARSRNYGYTF.

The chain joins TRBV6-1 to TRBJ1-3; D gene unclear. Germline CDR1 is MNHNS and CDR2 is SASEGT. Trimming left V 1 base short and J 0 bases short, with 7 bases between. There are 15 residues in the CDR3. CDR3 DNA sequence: TGTGCCAGCAGTGAAGTGAGCAGCTCTGGAAACACCATATATTTT. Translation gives CASSEVSSSGNTIYF.